Presented here are 27 T cell receptor beta chains from one specimen sequenced in a study of identical twins. One entry per CDR3 protein, called by TCRdb with MiXCR from the 5' RACE reads. The sample holds 690,000 or so distinct CDR3 sequences, less than 10% seen once. These data also featured in a second study, about yellow fever vaccine responses in identical twins.

The material sequenced was PBMCs. The receptors originated from a young woman in good health.

The chain joins TRBV14 to TRBJ2-3; no reliable D call. V lost 1 base, J lost 4 bases, and 6 bases lay in between. This CDR3 comprises 13 residues. Germline loops: CDR1 SGHDN, CDR2 FVKESK. DNA for the CDR3: TGTGCCAGCAGCCAAGTAGGGTCAGATACGCAGTATTTT. It codes for CASSQVGSDTQYF.

This clonotype was observed a handful of times. The V call is TRBV28, the J call TRBJ2-2; 9 bases are a match to TRBD1. V shed 7 bases and J 6 bases; nucleotides not matched to a gene: 9. This CDR3 has 15 amino acids. Germline V gene data show CDR1 as MDHEN and CDR2 as SYDVKM. CDR3 region: CASMTGTGYPGELFF. The DNA for the CDR3 is TGTGCCAGCATGACCGGGACAGGGTACCCCGGGGAGCTGTTTTTT. Based on the CDR3 plus reference TRBV28 and TRBJ2-2, the full variable domain is DVKVTQSSRYLVKRTGEKVFLECVQDMDHENMFWYRQDPGLGLRLIYFSYDVKMKEKGDIPEGYSVSREKKERFSLILESASTNQTSMYLCASMTGTGYPGELFFGEGSRLTVL.

In nucleotides, the CDR3 is TGCAGTGCTAAACCGGGACTAGCGGGAGTAGAGACCCAGTACTTC. Its translation: CSAKPGLAGVETQYF. This sequence joins TRBV20-1 and TRBJ2-5, with 14 bases fitting TRBD2. Germline V gene lookup returns CDR1 DFQATT and CDR2 SNEGSKA (reference sequence). After removal of 4 bases from V and 4 bases from J, the junction contained 5 bases not matched to a gene. CDR3 length: 15 amino acids.

The rearrangement joins TRBV20-1 to TRBJ2-5; 10 bases align to TRBD1. Germline assignment: CDR1 DFQATT and CDR2 SNEGSKA (reference sequence). The CDR3 extends over 15 amino acids. J gave up 4 bases and V 6 bases, and 11 bases lay outside the gene matches. CDR3 DNA: TGCAGTGCAAAAAGGCCGGGACAGGGGCTAGAGACCCAGTACTTC. Translating it yields CSAKRPGQGLETQYF.

This clonotype was seen only a few times. The V gene is TRBV11-2, the J gene TRBJ2-3; TRBD2 might be the D (5 bases). The ends were cut back, 1 base at V and 0 bases at J, with 17 bases in the middle. The CDR3 totals 18 residues. Germline lookup yields CDR1 SGHAT and CDR2 FQNNGV. Here the CDR3 reads CASSLGVRRDRSTDTQYF. CDR3 sequence (DNA): TGTGCCAGCAGCTTAGGAGTGAGACGGGATCGGAGCACAGATACGCAGTATTTT.

This clonotype was recorded many times. The rearrangement uses TRBV12-3 or TRBV12-4 and TRBJ1-2, with D hard to call. This CDR3 contains 13 residues. V dropped 0 bases and J dropped 4 bases, with 6 bases sitting between them. CDR3 sequence: CASSLAALYGYTF. The CDR3 nucleotides read TGTGCCAGCAGTTTAGCGGCCCTCTATGGCTACACCTTC.

V gene TRBV9 combines with J gene TRBJ2-1; no definite D call. From germline, CDR1 is SGDLS and CDR2 YYNGEE. V was clipped by 4 bases and J by 8 bases, with 16 bases between them. The CDR3 contains 14 residues. The CDR3 region is CASSRWWLMDEQFF. CDR3 in DNA: TGTGCCAGCAGCCGCTGGTGGCTTATGGATGAGCAGTTCTTC.

This clonotype was observed many times. The chain combines TRBV18 with TRBJ1-5; D unresolved. CDR3 length: 13 amino acids. Looked up from germline, CDR1 is KGHSH and CDR2 is LQKENI. V was cut by 0 bases and J by 2 bases, with 2 bases left in between. CDR3: CASSPPGNQPQHF. CDR3 coding DNA: TGTGCCAGCTCACCACCTGGCAATCAGCCCCAGCATTTT.

This chain joins TRBV27 and TRBJ2-1, with TRBD2 as a possible D gene (6 bases). In germline, CDR1 is MNHEY, CDR2 SMNVEV (reference sequence). Trimming removed 2 bases at V and 1 base at J, with 12 bases between. This CDR3 contains 16 residues. The CDR3 DNA reads TGTGCCAGCAGTTTAACGGGTGGACTATCCTACAATGAGCAGTTCTTC. Amino acids: CASSLTGGLSYNEQFF.

This clonotype was seen only a few times. V is TRBV6-5 and J is TRBJ2-5; weak D call: TRBD2 (6 bases). Germline V gene lookup returns CDR1 MNHEY and CDR2 SVGAGI. The CDR3 contains 16 residues. V was cut by 0 bases and J by 1 base, with 12 bases left in between. The CDR3 nucleotides are TGTGCCAGCAGTTACTCCGAGGGACTGGGCCAAGAGACCCAGTACTTC. Its translation: CASSYSEGLGQETQYF.

This clonotype was counted at least ten times. The rearrangement uses TRBV4-3 and TRBJ2-1, with TRBD2 matching over 11 bases. The CDR3 has 17 residues. The V gene's germline CDR1 is LGHNA and CDR2 YSLEER. Unmatched junction bases numbered 9, after V lost 0 bases and J lost 8 bases. The CDR3 nucleotides are TGCGCCAGCAGCCAAGATACGGCTAGCGGGAGGAGCGATGAGCAGTTCTTC. The encoded protein is CASSQDTASGRSDEQFF.

The chain employs TRBV4-2 and TRBJ2-3, with 7 bases aligning to TRBD1. Germline V gene sequence: CDR1 LGHNA, CDR2 YNFKEQ. The CDR3 has 16 residues. J lost 6 bases, V lost 1 base, and 10 bases had no gene match. The CDR3 region is CASSQVLRGSADTQYF. In DNA, the CDR3 is TGTGCCAGCAGCCAAGTTCTCAGGGGGTCGGCGGATACGCAGTATTTT.

This clonotype was detected ten times or more. This chain joins TRBV5-1 and TRBJ1-1, with a weak D call TRBD1 (5 bases). V lost 4 bases, J lost 6 bases, and 16 bases lay in between. The CDR3 has 14 amino acids. The V gene's germline CDR1 is SGHRS and CDR2 YFSETQ. The CDR3 region is CASSPKLTGAEAFF. CDR3 nucleotide sequence: TGCGCCAGCAGCCCCAAACTGACGGGGGCTGAAGCTTTCTTT.

This clonotype was observed a handful of times. This chain connects TRBV6-1 to TRBJ2-5; 13 nucleotides match TRBD2. CDR1 is MNHNS, CDR2 SASEGT, per germline. The ends lost 5 bases at V and 1 base at J; junction bases unmatched: 4. This CDR3 spans 16 amino acids. The CDR3 loop reads CASSTGLAGFQETQYF. DNA for the CDR3: TGTGCCAGCAGTACGGGACTAGCGGGATTCCAAGAGACCCAGTACTTC.

The chain links TRBV5-5 to TRBJ2-3; D may be TRBD1 (5 bases). This CDR3 is built from 15 residues. The ends were cut back, 0 bases at V and 4 bases at J, with 12 bases in the middle. Germline V lookup: CDR1 SGHKS, CDR2 YYEKEE (reference sequence). The CDR3 nucleotides read TGTGCCAGCAGCTTGGAACCCCTCAGGGCAGATACGCAGTATTTT. This encodes CASSLEPLRADTQYF.

The sample holds many counts of this clonotype. The chain carries TRBV6-2 or TRBV6-3 and TRBJ2-1; no definite D call. This CDR3 is built from 14 residues. Germline values: CDR1 MNHEY, CDR2 SVGEGT. V lost 3 bases to trimming and J lost 5 bases, with 11 bases between them. The CDR3 coding sequence is TGTGCCAGCAGTTATGCCCTAGTAGACAATGAGCAGTTCTTC. Its translation: CASSYALVDNEQFF.

The V gene is TRBV4-1, the J gene TRBJ2-1; 9 positions match TRBD2. After removal of 7 bases from V and 4 bases from J, the junction contained 5 bases not matched to a gene. The CDR3 runs 14 residues. Germline CDR1 is MGHRA and CDR2 is YSYEKL. CDR3 nucleotides: TGCGCCAGCACGGCGGGAGGGCTTTACAATGAGCAGTTCTTC. It is translated as CASTAGGLYNEQFF.

The V gene is TRBV6-6, the J gene TRBJ2-3; 7 nucleotides align to TRBD2. Germline V lookup: CDR1 MNHNY, CDR2 SVGAGI (reference sequence). This CDR3 comprises 11 residues. V lost 8 bases to trimming and J lost 4 bases; unmatched junction nucleotides: 0. The CDR3 loop is CASGGADTQYF. The CDR3, as DNA: TGTGCCAGCGGGGGGGCAGATACGCAGTATTTT.

This clonotype came up a few times. V usage is TRBV11-2 and J usage is TRBJ2-7; weak D call: TRBD1 (5 bases). The CDR3 is made up of 14 amino acids. The germline V gene encodes CDR1 SGHAT and CDR2 FQNNGV. The V and J ends lost 5 bases and 1 base respectively, with 12 bases between them. In DNA form, the CDR3 reads TGTGCCAGCAGCCTCCACGCAGGGTCCTACGAGCAGTACTTC. This sequence encodes CASSLHAGSYEQYF.

This clonotype was recorded at least ten times. The J gene is TRBJ2-5, the V gene TRBV7-9; 7 nucleotides align to TRBD2. The junction had 8 bases not matched to a gene; V was cut back by 4 bases and J by 3 bases. The germline gives CDR1 SEHNR, CDR2 FQNEAQ (reference sequence). The CDR3 has 15 residues. CDR3 sequence (DNA): TGTGCCAGCAGCTCCCTAACCGCGGGAGAAGAGACCCAGTACTTC. This translates into CASSSLTAGEETQYF.

This clonotype was counted at least ten times. The CDR3 sequence is CASSFPGDFSGTDTQYF. The CDR3 coding sequence is TGTGCCAGCAGTTTTCCAGGGGACTTTAGTGGCACAGATACGCAGTATTTT. The chain employs TRBV12-3 or TRBV12-4 and TRBJ2-3; perhaps D is TRBD1 or TRBD2 (6 bases each). Trimming removed 3 bases from V and 1 base from J, with 17 bases in between. This CDR3 has 17 amino acids.

This clonotype was observed many times. The V call is TRBV3-1, the J call TRBJ1-5, with D uncertain. The CDR3 is made up of 17 amino acids. The V end lost 3 bases, the J end lost 6 bases, and 21 bases lay between the germline ends. Per the germline V gene, CDR1 is LGHDT and CDR2 is YNNKEL (reference sequence). The CDR3 DNA sequence: TGTGCCAGCAGCCAGGTCCACCTTGGGTCGGATATTCAGCCCCAGCATTTT. Translating gives CASSQVHLGSDIQPQHF.

This clonotype came up many times. This sequence joins TRBV6-4 and TRBJ2-3; 8 bases map to TRBD2. CDR3 length: 14 residues. The J segment lost 6 bases and the V segment lost 4 bases, leaving 6 bases of the junction unmatched. Germline-derived CDR1 and CDR2 are MRHNA and SNTAGT. The CDR3 nucleotides read TGTGCCAGCAGTGGACGGGGGGGCTCGGATACGCAGTATTTT. As protein: CASSGRGGSDTQYF.

This clonotype was seen more than once but under ten times. This chain uses TRBV20-1 with TRBJ2-2, with 9 bases that match TRBD2. V trimming: 2 bases; J trimming: 5 bases; junction bases outside the gene matches: 6. The length of the CDR3 is 15 residues. Germline CDR1 is DFQATT and CDR2 is SNEGSKA (reference sequence). CDR3 protein: CSARPVLAGTGELFF. The DNA of the CDR3 is TGCAGTGCTAGACCCGTACTAGCGGGTACCGGGGAGCTGTTTTTT.

The V call is TRBV5-1, the J call TRBJ1-6; 9 bases match TRBD1. V lost 1 base to trimming and J lost 6 bases; unmatched junction nucleotides: 14. CDR3 size: 19 residues. Germline loops: CDR1 SGHRS, CDR2 YFSETQ. The CDR3 DNA reads as TGCGCCAGCAGCTTGTGGAGCGGGACAGGGACCCCGCCTAATTCACCCCTCCACTTT. It translates to CASSLWSGTGTPPNSPLHF.

This clonotype was seen many times. The genes are TRBV6-5 and TRBJ1-1; D remains unclear. Germline CDR1 MNHEY, CDR2 SVGAGI. This CDR3 has 13 residues. The V end was cut by 0 bases, the J end by 0 bases, with 2 bases between. In DNA, the CDR3 is TGTGCCAGCAGTTACTCGATGAACACTGAAGCTTTCTTT. It yields the protein CASSYSMNTEAFF.

This clonotype occurred many times. The CDR3 is CASTRPFF. CDR3 nucleotide sequence: TGTGCCAGCACCCGCCCGTTCTTC. The genes are TRBV6-2 or TRBV6-3 and TRBJ2-1; no clear D. The ends were cut back, 7 bases at V and 15 bases at J, with 7 bases in the middle. Germline-derived CDR1 and CDR2 are MNHEY and SVGEGT. This CDR3 comprises 8 residues.